The rows below give T cell receptor beta chains drawn from one sample of a study of technical replicates of blood from a few donors. Sequenced by immunoSEQ multiplex PCR; TCRdb stores in-frame clones only, minus some. The table has about 100,000 clones, approximately 96% seen once. The sample comprised T cells isolated from PBMCs. These receptors originate from a human donor in good health. CDR3s include the opening cysteine and the closing phenylalanine or tryptophan. The order of the fields is J gene, D gene, clone size, V gene, CDR3 DNA, CDR3 protein. A D gene is named only where the DNA matches it firmly. Some rows have no size entry. The others give once, few or many, or a class for an expanded clone.

j_gene: TRBJ2-3
d_gene: NA
abundance: NA
v_gene: TRBV29-1
CDR3nt: TGCAGCGGGGAGGAGTCAGCAGATACGCAGTATTTT
CDR3aa: CSGEESADTQYF

j_gene: TRBJ1-5
d_gene: NA
abundance: NA
v_gene: TRBV11-2
CDR3nt: TGTGCCAGCAGCTTAGACGGCAATCAGCCCCAGCATTTT
CDR3aa: CASSLDGNQPQHF

j_gene: TRBJ1-5
d_gene: NA
abundance: NA
v_gene: TRBV6-5
CDR3nt: TGTGCCAGCAGTTACGGGGTGGGGAGTCAGCCCCAGCATTTT
CDR3aa: CASSYGVGSQPQHF

j_gene: TRBJ1-1
d_gene: NA
abundance: once
v_gene: TRBV28
CDR3nt: TGTGCCAGCAGTTTAAGGCAGGTTAGGACTGAAGCTTTCTTT
CDR3aa: CASSLRQVRTEAFF

j_gene: TRBJ1-1
d_gene: NA
abundance: NA
v_gene: TRBV7-9
CDR3nt: TGTGCCAGCAGCTTAGCACAGGGTATGAACACTGAAGCTTTCTTT
CDR3aa: CASSLAQGMNTEAFF

j_gene: TRBJ1-6
d_gene: NA
abundance: NA
v_gene: TRBV7-2
CDR3nt: TGTGCCAGCAGCTTAACCACGGACAAAATCTCACCCCTCCACTTT
CDR3aa: CASSLTTDKISPLHF

j_gene: TRBJ2-7
d_gene: TRBD1
abundance: NA
v_gene: TRBV28
CDR3nt: TGTGCCAGCAGTTTATCCACCAGACAGGGGGCCTACGAGCAGTACTTC
CDR3aa: CASSLSTRQGAYEQYF

j_gene: TRBJ2-7
d_gene: TRBD1
abundance: NA
v_gene: TRBV7-9
CDR3nt: TGTGCCAGCAGCTTAAAAGGTACAGGGGCCTCCTACGAGCAGTACTTC
CDR3aa: CASSLKGTGASYEQYF

j_gene: TRBJ2-1
d_gene: NA
abundance: NA
v_gene: TRBV5-4
CDR3nt: TGTGCCAGCAGCTCCGACGGCGGGAATGAGCAGTTCTTC
CDR3aa: CASSSDGGNEQFF

j_gene: TRBJ2-7
d_gene: TRBD2
abundance: few
v_gene: TRBV10-1
CDR3nt: TGCGCCGGACCGACTAGCCTCCCTTACGAGCAGTACTTC
CDR3aa: CAGPTSLPYEQYF

j_gene: TRBJ2-5
d_gene: TRBD1
abundance: NA
v_gene: TRBV7-9
CDR3nt: TGTGCCAGCAGCCTCAGGACAGGGGGAGCGGAGACCCAGTACTTC
CDR3aa: CASSLRTGGAETQYF

j_gene: TRBJ2-5
d_gene: TRBD1
abundance: NA
v_gene: TRBV2
CDR3nt: TGTGCCAGCGGGACAGGGCGGGGTGGGGAGACCCAGTACTTC
CDR3aa: CASGTGRGGETQYF

j_gene: TRBJ1-5
d_gene: TRBD1
abundance: NA
v_gene: TRBV28
CDR3nt: TGTGCCAGCAGTCCCGGACAGGGGAGTCGTCAGCCCCAGCATTTT
CDR3aa: CASSPGQGSRQPQHF

j_gene: TRBJ1-5
d_gene: NA
abundance: NA
v_gene: TRBV21-1
CDR3nt: TGTGCCAGCAGGGGGGGACCGTTTATAGATAGCAATCAGCCCCAGCATTTT
CDR3aa: CASRGGPFIDSNQPQHF

j_gene: TRBJ2-7
d_gene: NA
abundance: NA
v_gene: TRBV28
CDR3nt: TGTGCCAGCACCTCGGGGACTTTTGCCTACGAGCAGTACTTC
CDR3aa: CASTSGTFAYEQYF

j_gene: TRBJ1-5
d_gene: NA
abundance: NA
v_gene: TRBV27
CDR3nt: TGTGCCAGCAGTCAACGTCCGACAGTGTATAGCAATCAGCCCCAGCATTTT
CDR3aa: CASSQRPTVYSNQPQHF

j_gene: TRBJ1-5
d_gene: TRBD1
abundance: once
v_gene: TRBV7-2
CDR3nt: TGTGCCAGCAGCTTAGTTGGTAGACAGGGGCGGAATCAGCCCCAGCATTTT
CDR3aa: CASSLVGRQGRNQPQHF

j_gene: TRBJ2-1
d_gene: NA
abundance: NA
v_gene: TRBV11-3
CDR3nt: TGTGCCAGCAAACAGCGGCTCCACAATGAGCAGTTCTTC
CDR3aa: CASKQRLHNEQFF

j_gene: TRBJ1-1
d_gene: TRBD1
abundance: NA
v_gene: TRBV6-5
CDR3nt: TGTGCCAGCAGTTACACCGTCGGACAGGAGACTGAAGCTTTCTTT
CDR3aa: CASSYTVGQETEAFF

j_gene: TRBJ1-2
d_gene: TRBD1
abundance: NA
v_gene: TRBV2
CDR3nt: TGTGCCAGCACATCGACAGGGTTTCATCGAGGCTACACCTTC
CDR3aa: CASTSTGFHRGYTF

j_gene: TRBJ1-1
d_gene: NA
abundance: NA
v_gene: TRBV5-1
CDR3nt: TGCGCCAGCAGCTTCAGCCGGGGGGGATTGAACACTGAAGCTTTCTTT
CDR3aa: CASSFSRGGLNTEAFF

j_gene: TRBJ2-3
d_gene: NA
abundance: NA
v_gene: TRBV7-9
CDR3nt: TGTGCCAGCAGCTCGGGACATTTTACGCAGTATTTT
CDR3aa: CASSSGHFTQYF

j_gene: TRBJ2-7
d_gene: TRBD2
abundance: NA
v_gene: TRBV7-6
CDR3nt: TGTGCCAGCAGCTTAGTAGCGGGAGGAGGTTCAGGGCTCTACGAGCAGTACTTC
CDR3aa: CASSLVAGGGSGLYEQYF

j_gene: TRBJ2-2
d_gene: TRBD1
abundance: NA
v_gene: TRBV2
CDR3nt: TGTGCCAGCAGCAGGACAGGAGCGAACACCGGGGAGCTGTTTTTT
CDR3aa: CASSRTGANTGELFF

j_gene: TRBJ1-4
d_gene: NA
abundance: few
v_gene: TRBV5-6
CDR3nt: TGTGCCAGCAGCACCCTAAGAGGGTGGAAATCCAATGGCGGTGAAAAACTGTTTTTT
CDR3aa: CASSTLRGWKSNGGEKLFF

j_gene: TRBJ2-1
d_gene: TRBD2
abundance: NA
v_gene: TRBV29-1
CDR3nt: TGCAGCGTGGGACTAGCGGCACACAATGAGCAGTTCTTC
CDR3aa: CSVGLAAHNEQFF

j_gene: TRBJ2-5
d_gene: TRBD2
abundance: NA
v_gene: TRBV29-1
CDR3nt: TGCAGCGTTGAACTAGCGGGAGTAAGTCAGACCCAGTACTTC
CDR3aa: CSVELAGVSQTQYF

j_gene: TRBJ2-3
d_gene: NA
abundance: NA
v_gene: TRBV27
CDR3nt: TGTGCCAGCAGTTTAGAGGGGGGGAGCACAGATACGCAGTATTTT
CDR3aa: CASSLEGGSTDTQYF

j_gene: TRBJ1-4
d_gene: TRBD1
abundance: NA
v_gene: TRBV4-1
CDR3nt: TGCGCCAGCAGCACTATACATCAGGGGGTGGCTAATGAAAAACTGTTTTTT
CDR3aa: CASSTIHQGVANEKLFF

j_gene: TRBJ2-2
d_gene: NA
abundance: NA
v_gene: TRBV4-1
CDR3nt: TGCGCCAGCAGCCAAGTTTCGGCGGGGAACACCGGGGAGCTGTTTTTT
CDR3aa: CASSQVSAGNTGELFF

j_gene: TRBJ1-2
d_gene: NA
abundance: NA
v_gene: TRBV9
CDR3nt: TGTGCCAGCAGCGAACAGGACTATGGCTACACCTTC
CDR3aa: CASSEQDYGYTF

j_gene: TRBJ1-1
d_gene: NA
abundance: NA
v_gene: TRBV6-5
CDR3nt: TGTGCCAGCAGTTACGAGTCCTGGCTGGGCCACACTGAAGCTTTCTTT
CDR3aa: CASSYESWLGHTEAFF

j_gene: TRBJ2-7
d_gene: TRBD1
abundance: NA
v_gene: TRBV5-4
CDR3nt: TGTGCCAGCAGCCCCATTGCAGACAGGGCCTACGAGCAGTACTTC
CDR3aa: CASSPIADRAYEQYF

j_gene: TRBJ2-7
d_gene: NA
abundance: NA
v_gene: TRBV28
CDR3nt: TGTGCCAGCAGCCAGACCCTCGGGACACTCGCCCAGTACTTC
CDR3aa: CASSQTLGTLAQYF

j_gene: TRBJ2-1
d_gene: NA
abundance: NA
v_gene: TRBV18
CDR3nt: TGTGCCAGCTCACCGGACAGAGCCTACAATGAGCAGTTCTTC
CDR3aa: CASSPDRAYNEQFF

j_gene: TRBJ1-5
d_gene: TRBD1
abundance: NA
v_gene: TRBV19
CDR3nt: TGTGCCAGTAGTATAGTTTTGGGGACAGGGTACCAGCCCCAGCATTTT
CDR3aa: CASSIVLGTGYQPQHF

j_gene: TRBJ2-5
d_gene: NA
abundance: once
v_gene: TRBV4-1
CDR3nt: TGCGCCAGCAGCCATGCTAGTCGGCAAGAGACCCAGTACTTC
CDR3aa: CASSHASRQETQYF

j_gene: TRBJ2-3
d_gene: NA
abundance: NA
v_gene: TRBV7-3
CDR3nt: TGTGCCAGCAGCCAGGCTGGGGGCGGTACTAGCACAGATACGCAGTATTTT
CDR3aa: CASSQAGGGTSTDTQYF

j_gene: TRBJ2-2
d_gene: NA
abundance: NA
v_gene: TRBV18
CDR3nt: TGTGCCAGCTCACCGTCAGGAACTCGCACCGGGGAGCTGTTTTTT
CDR3aa: CASSPSGTRTGELFF

j_gene: TRBJ2-4
d_gene: TRBD1
abundance: NA
v_gene: TRBV11-3
CDR3nt: TGTGCCAGCAGCTCAAACAGGGGCCCGGGAAACATTCAGTACTTC
CDR3aa: CASSSNRGPGNIQYF

j_gene: TRBJ1-6
d_gene: NA
abundance: NA
v_gene: TRBV30
CDR3nt: TGTGCCTGGAGTGTACTTGGGAGCGCTTATAATTCACCCCTCCACTTT
CDR3aa: CAWSVLGSAYNSPLHF

j_gene: TRBJ1-1
d_gene: NA
abundance: NA
v_gene: TRBV7-9
CDR3nt: TGTGCCAGCAGCTATGACGGGTCTACTGCTTTCTTT
CDR3aa: CASSYDGSTAFF

j_gene: TRBJ2-7
d_gene: NA
abundance: once
v_gene: TRBV14
CDR3nt: TGTGCCAGCAGCCCACAGGGCGGAATTTGGGGCGAGCAGTACTTC
CDR3aa: CASSPQGGIWGEQYF